The 9 T cell receptor beta chains in this list originate from one sample, sequenced in a study of shared clonotypes between healthy human individuals. Naive CD8 cells lacked CD45RO and underwent positive selection for CCR7, leaving out terminally differentiated effector memory CD45RA+ cells. This table comes from immunoSEQ multiplex PCR, and its TCRdb copy is limited to in-frame clones, with some not included. This table has about 590,000 clones, just under 97% appearing once. Material for sequencing was naive CD8+ T cells sorted from blood. The receptors come from a woman in her 30s in good health.

This chain uses TRBV19 with TRBJ1-2; TRBD1 is a possible D gene (5 bases). Germline V CDR1 and CDR2: LNHDA, SQIVND (reference sequence). Trimming removed 7 bases at V and 4 bases at J, with 13 bases between. The CDR3 extends over 13 amino acids. In DNA form, the CDR3 reads TGTGCCAGTATTGGGGGAACCCGCTATGGCTACACCTTC. Residues: CASIGGTRYGYTF.

The CDR3 is CASSLEGGSLVQFF. The DNA for the CDR3 is TGTGCCAGCAGCTTAGAGGGGGGTAGCCTAGTACAGTTCTTC. The chain recombines TRBV7-2 with TRBJ2-1, with D tentatively TRBD1 or TRBD2 (6 bases each). The length of the CDR3 is 14 residues. With 1 base removed from V and 13 bases from J, the gap between germline ends came to 17 bases. Germline lookup yields CDR1 SGHTA and CDR2 FQGNSA.

J is TRBJ2-3 and V is TRBV2; no clear D. The CDR3 runs 11 residues. V was clipped by 7 bases and J by 5 bases, with 7 bases between them. Germline V gene data show CDR1 as SNHLY and CDR2 as FYNNEI. CDR3 coding DNA: TGTGCCAGCATCGGATTAGATACGCAGTATTTT. This sequence encodes CASIGLDTQYF.

This clone was seen a single time. DNA of the CDR3: TGTGCCAGCAGCTCCCGGACAGGCACGAACACCGGGGAGCTGTTTTTT. Translated: CASSSRTGTNTGELFF. The chain links TRBV7-6 to TRBJ2-2; 7 nucleotides match TRBD1. The CDR3 is 16 amino acids. Trimming took 4 bases from V and 0 from J; bases not matched to a gene: 5. The germline V gene encodes CDR1 SGHVS and CDR2 FNYEAQ.

The chain employs TRBV10-1 and TRBJ2-5; 10 nucleotides match TRBD2. The CDR3 is 16 residues long. Germline V CDR1 and CDR2: WNHNN, SYGVQD (reference sequence). The V segment lost 3 bases and the J segment 5 bases; nucleotides outside the gene matches: 9. CDR3 residues: CASSDGLAGEGETQYF. Here the CDR3 DNA reads TGCGCCAGCAGTGATGGCCTAGCGGGAGAGGGTGAGACCCAGTACTTC.

The chain carries TRBV29-1 and TRBJ2-2, with D possibly matching TRBD2 (5 bases). The ends were cut back, 0 bases at V and 6 bases at J, with 8 bases in the middle. The CDR3 has 13 amino acids. Looked up from germline, CDR1 is SQVTM and CDR2 is ANQGSEA. Here the CDR3 reads CSVEDAGAGELFF. The DNA for the CDR3 is TGCAGCGTTGAAGATGCCGGGGCCGGGGAGCTGTTTTTT.

The chain is built from TRBV27 and TRBJ2-7; D may be TRBD1 or TRBD2 (5 bases each). Trimming removed 6 bases from V and 3 bases from J, with 12 bases in between. Germline assignment: CDR1 MNHEY and CDR2 SMNVEV (reference sequence). The CDR3 extends over 13 amino acids. DNA for the CDR3: TGTGCCAGCAGCCCGGGACCGAACTACGAGCAGTACTTC. It is translated as CASSPGPNYEQYF.

V gene TRBV27 combines with J gene TRBJ2-1; D unresolved. This CDR3 region has 14 residues. Trimming left V 0 bases short and J 6 bases short, with 9 bases between. Germline V CDR1 and CDR2: MNHEY, SMNVEV (reference sequence). CDR3 bases: TGTGCCAGCAGTTTATCCATAGACCTCAATGAGCAGTTCTTC. Protein: CASSLSIDLNEQFF.

About this clone: Other DNA sequences of this sample code for an identical CDR3. The chain couples TRBV7-9 to TRBJ2-7; D not resolved. The germline V gene has CDR1 SEHNR and CDR2 FQNEAQ (reference sequence). V gave up 1 base and J gave up 0 bases, with 1 base separating them. The length of the CDR3 is 12 residues. The CDR3 protein is CASSLVSYEQYF. Here the CDR3 DNA reads TGTGCCAGCAGCTTAGTCTCCTACGAGCAGTACTTC.